These T cell receptor beta chains were read from a single sample in a study of CD8 T cells in ankylosing spondylitis. TCRdb re-called the 5' RACE reads through MiXCR, storing one row per CDR3 protein. Of approximately 250,000 distinct CDR3 sequences listed, under 30% were seen once; the top ten hold 0.5% to 0.65%. The sample was blood, either unsorted or a sorted T cell fraction (not recorded which). The receptors originated from a male donor with ankylosing spondylitis or in good health (not recorded which). CDR3s leave out the opening cysteine and the closing phenylalanine or tryptophan. Some rows mark clone size as missing; the rest say once, few, many or name a class of expanded clone.

clone_size v_call cdr3_aa
- TRBV7-2 ASSLGGLTYEQY
many TRBV29-1 SVAVAGGTDTQY
many TRBV10-3 AVRAAGAQETQY
few TRBV20-1 SASVGGEQF
- TRBV20-1 SARDGRDREQF
- TRBV18 ASSLSDSYNEQF
few TRBV29-1 SGVTGGVYEQY
- TRBV13 ASSTSLSLDEQF
few TRBV6-4 ASGNTKSSYEQY
many TRBV12-3/TRBV12-4 ASSQGGWGNQPQH
many TRBV20-1 SARETRLTEAF
- TRBV20-1 STGRSNQPQH
many TRBV29-1 SVEGQNTGELF
- TRBV2 ASRRTEGQETQY
- TRBV3-1 ASSPGGGQGTQY
- TRBV12-3/TRBV12-4 ASSERSADTQY
- TRBV7-8 ASSRVIGETQY
many TRBV20-1 SAIRTQGGSEQY
many TRBV29-1 SGQGGAETQY
many TRBV20-1 SAGQNYEQY
few TRBV12-3/TRBV12-4 ASSSSGDSYNEQF
few TRBV6-6 ASGTDQETQY